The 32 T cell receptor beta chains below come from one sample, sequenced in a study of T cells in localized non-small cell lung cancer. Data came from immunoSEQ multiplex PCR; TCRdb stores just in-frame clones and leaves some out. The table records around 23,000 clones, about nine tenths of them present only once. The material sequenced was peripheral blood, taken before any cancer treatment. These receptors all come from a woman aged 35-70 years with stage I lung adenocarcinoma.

CDR3 residues: CASSAGTSGKDEQFF. The CDR3 DNA follows: TGTGCCAGCAGCGCTGGGACTAGCGGGAAGGATGAGCAGTTCTTC. The chain employs TRBV7-2 and TRBJ2-1; the match to TRBD2 covers 13 bases. V gave up 5 bases and J gave up 8 bases; unmatched junction bases: 6. This CDR3 is 15 amino acids long. Germline V gene lookup returns CDR1 SGHTA and CDR2 FQGNSA.

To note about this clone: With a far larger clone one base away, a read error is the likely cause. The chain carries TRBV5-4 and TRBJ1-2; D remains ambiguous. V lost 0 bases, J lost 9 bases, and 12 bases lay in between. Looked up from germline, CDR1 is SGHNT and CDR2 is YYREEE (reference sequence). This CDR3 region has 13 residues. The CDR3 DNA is TGTGCCAGCAGCTTGGCCGCTTGGGTACGCTACACCTTC. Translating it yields CASSLAAWVRYTF. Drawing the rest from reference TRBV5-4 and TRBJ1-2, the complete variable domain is ETGVTQSPTHLIKTRGQQVTLRCSSQSGHNTVSWYQQALGQGPQFIFQYYREEENGRGNFPPRFSGLQFPNYSSELNVNALELDDSALYLCASSLAAWVRYTFGSGTRLTVV.

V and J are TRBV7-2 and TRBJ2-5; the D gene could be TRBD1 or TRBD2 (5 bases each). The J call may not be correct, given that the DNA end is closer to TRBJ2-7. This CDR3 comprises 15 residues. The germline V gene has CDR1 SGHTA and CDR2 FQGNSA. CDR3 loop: CASSLVGTPGHEQYF. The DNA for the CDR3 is TGTGCCAGCAGCTTAGTCGGGACCCCAGGTCACGAGCAGTACTTC.

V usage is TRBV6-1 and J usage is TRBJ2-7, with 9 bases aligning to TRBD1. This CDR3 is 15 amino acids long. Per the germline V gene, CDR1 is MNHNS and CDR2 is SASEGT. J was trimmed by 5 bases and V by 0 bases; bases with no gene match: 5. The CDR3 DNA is TGTGCCAGCAGTGAAGCGGGGGACAGGGTTAACGAGCAGTACTTC. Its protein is CASSEAGDRVNEQYF.

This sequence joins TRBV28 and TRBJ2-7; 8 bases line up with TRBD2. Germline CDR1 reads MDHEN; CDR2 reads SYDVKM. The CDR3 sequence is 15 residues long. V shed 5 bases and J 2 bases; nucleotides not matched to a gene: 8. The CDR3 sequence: CASSGGSGGTYEQYF. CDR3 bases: TGTGCCAGCAGTGGGGGGTCGGGAGGGACCTACGAGCAGTACTTC. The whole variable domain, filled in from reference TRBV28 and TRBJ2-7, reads DVKVTQSSRYLVKRTGEKVFLECVQDMDHENMFWYRQDPGLGLRLIYFSYDVKMKEKGDIPEGYSVSREKKERFSLILESASTNQTSMYLCASSGGSGGTYEQYFGPGTRLTVT.

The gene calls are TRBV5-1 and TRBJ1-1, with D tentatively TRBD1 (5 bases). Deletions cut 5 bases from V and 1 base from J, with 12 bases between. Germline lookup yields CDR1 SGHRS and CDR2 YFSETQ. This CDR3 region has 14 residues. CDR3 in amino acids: CASSFDGGNTEAFF. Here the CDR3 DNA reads TGCGCCAGCAGTTTTGATGGGGGGAACACTGAAGCTTTCTTT.

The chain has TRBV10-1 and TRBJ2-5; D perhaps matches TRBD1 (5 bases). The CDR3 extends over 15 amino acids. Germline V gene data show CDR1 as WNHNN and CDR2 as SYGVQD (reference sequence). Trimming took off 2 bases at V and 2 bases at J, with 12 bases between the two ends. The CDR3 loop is CASSEGDRIQETQYF. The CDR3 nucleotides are TGCGCCAGCAGTGAGGGAGACAGAATTCAAGAGACCCAGTACTTC.

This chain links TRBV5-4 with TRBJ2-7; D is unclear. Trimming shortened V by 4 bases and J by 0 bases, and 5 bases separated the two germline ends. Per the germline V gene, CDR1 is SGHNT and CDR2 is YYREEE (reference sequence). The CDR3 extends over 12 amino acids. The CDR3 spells CASSQSSYEQYF. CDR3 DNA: TGTGCCAGCAGCCAAAGCTCCTACGAGCAGTACTTC.

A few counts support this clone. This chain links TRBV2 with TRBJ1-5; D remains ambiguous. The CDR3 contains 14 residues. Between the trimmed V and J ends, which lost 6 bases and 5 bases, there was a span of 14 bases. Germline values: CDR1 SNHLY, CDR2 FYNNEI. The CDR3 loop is CASSENRWDQPQHF. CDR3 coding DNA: TGTGCCAGCAGCGAAAACCGTTGGGATCAGCCCCAGCATTTT.

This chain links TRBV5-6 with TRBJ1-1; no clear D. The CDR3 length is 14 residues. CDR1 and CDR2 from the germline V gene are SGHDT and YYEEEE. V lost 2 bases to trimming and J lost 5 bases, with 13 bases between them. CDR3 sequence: CASSFTGIETEAFF. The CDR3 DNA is TGTGCCAGCAGCTTTACCGGGATAGAGACTGAAGCTTTCTTT.

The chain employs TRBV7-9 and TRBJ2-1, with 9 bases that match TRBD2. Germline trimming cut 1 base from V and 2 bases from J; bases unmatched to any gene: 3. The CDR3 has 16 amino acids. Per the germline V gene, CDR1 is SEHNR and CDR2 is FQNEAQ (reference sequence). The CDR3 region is CASSLELAGTYNEQFF. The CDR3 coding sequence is TGTGCCAGCAGCTTAGAGCTAGCGGGAACCTACAATGAGCAGTTCTTC.

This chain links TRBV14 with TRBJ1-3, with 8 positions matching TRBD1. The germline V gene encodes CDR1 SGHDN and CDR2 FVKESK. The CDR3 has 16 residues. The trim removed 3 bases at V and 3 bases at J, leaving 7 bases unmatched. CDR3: CASSQVQGALGNTIYF. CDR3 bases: TGTGCCAGCAGCCAGGTTCAGGGGGCGCTTGGAAACACCATATATTTT.

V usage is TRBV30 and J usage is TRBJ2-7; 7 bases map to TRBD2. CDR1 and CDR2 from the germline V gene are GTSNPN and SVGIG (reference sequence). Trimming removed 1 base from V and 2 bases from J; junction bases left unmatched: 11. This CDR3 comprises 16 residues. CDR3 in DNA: TGTGCCTGGAGTGGTTTGGCTAGCGGCCCCACCTACGAGCAGTACTTC. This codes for CAWSGLASGPTYEQYF.

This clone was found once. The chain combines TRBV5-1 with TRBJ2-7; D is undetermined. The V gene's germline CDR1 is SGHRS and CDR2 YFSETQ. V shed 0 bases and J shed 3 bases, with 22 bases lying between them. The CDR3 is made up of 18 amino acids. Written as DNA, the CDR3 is TGCGCCAGCAGCTTGGTCTACGGTGCGGATAAAGGTGGCTACGAGCAGTACTTC. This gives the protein CASSLVYGADKGGYEQYF.

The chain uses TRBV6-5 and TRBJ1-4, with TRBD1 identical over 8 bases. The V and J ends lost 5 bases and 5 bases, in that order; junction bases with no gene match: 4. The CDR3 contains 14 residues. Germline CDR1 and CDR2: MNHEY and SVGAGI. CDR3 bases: TGTGCCAGCAGTCTGCGGACAGGGAATGAAAAACTGTTTTTT. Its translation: CASSLRTGNEKLFF.

CDR3 region: CASQRGTVNTGELFF. CDR3 DNA sequence: TGTGCCAGCCAGAGAGGGACAGTAAACACCGGGGAGCTGTTTTTT. The chain carries TRBV2 and TRBJ2-2; 7 bases agree with TRBD1. The CDR3 loop spans 15 amino acids. Germline values: CDR1 SNHLY, CDR2 FYNNEI. V lost 8 bases and J lost 2; bases outside the gene matches: 8.

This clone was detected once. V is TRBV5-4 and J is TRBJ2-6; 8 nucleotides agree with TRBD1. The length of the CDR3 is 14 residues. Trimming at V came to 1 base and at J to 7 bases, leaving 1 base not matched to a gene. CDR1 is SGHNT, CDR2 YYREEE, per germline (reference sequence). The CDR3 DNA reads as TGTGCCAGCAGCTTGACAGGGGGAGCCAACGTCCTGACTTTC. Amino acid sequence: CASSLTGGANVLTF.

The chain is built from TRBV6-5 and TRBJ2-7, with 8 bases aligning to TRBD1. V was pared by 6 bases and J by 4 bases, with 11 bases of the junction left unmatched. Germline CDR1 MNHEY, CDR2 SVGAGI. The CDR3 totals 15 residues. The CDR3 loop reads CASRDPQGGLYEQYF. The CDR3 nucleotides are TGTGCCAGCAGAGACCCACAGGGGGGCCTTTACGAGCAGTACTTC.

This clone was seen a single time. This CDR3 is CASRRNTGELFF. The CDR3, as DNA: TGTGCCAGCAGACGGAACACCGGGGAGCTGTTTTTT. The J gene is TRBJ2-2, the V gene TRBV2, with D uncertain. V was pared by 6 bases and J by 1 base, with 3 bases between. CDR1 SNHLY and CDR2 FYNNEI come from the germline V gene. The CDR3 sequence is 12 residues long.

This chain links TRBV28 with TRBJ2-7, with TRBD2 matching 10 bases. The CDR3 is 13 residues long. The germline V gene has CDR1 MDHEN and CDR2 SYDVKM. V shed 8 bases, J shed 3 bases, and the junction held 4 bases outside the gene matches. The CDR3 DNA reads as TGTGCCAGCCAGAGGACTAGCGGCTACGAGCAGTACTTC. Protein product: CASQRTSGYEQYF.

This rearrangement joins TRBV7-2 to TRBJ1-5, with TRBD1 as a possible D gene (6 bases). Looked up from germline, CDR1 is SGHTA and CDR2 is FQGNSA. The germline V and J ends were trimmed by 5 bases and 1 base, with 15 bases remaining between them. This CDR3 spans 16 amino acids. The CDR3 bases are TGTGCCAGCAGCCATGAACAGGGTTTAAGCAATCAGCCCCAGCATTTT. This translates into CASSHEQGLSNQPQHF.

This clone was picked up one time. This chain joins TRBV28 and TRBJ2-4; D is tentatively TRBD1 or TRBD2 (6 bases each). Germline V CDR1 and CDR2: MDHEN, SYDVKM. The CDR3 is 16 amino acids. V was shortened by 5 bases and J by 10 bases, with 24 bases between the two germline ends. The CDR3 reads CASSPLGGGSPLIQYF. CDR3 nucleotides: TGTGCCAGCAGTCCCCTTGGAGGGGGTAGCCCCCTGATTCAGTACTTC.

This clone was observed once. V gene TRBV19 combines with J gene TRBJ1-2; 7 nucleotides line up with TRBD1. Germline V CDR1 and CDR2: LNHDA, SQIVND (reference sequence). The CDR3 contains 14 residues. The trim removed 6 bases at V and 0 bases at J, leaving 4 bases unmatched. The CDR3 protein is CASSPGQTNYGYTF. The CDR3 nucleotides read TGTGCCAGTAGCCCGGGACAGACTAACTATGGCTACACCTTC.

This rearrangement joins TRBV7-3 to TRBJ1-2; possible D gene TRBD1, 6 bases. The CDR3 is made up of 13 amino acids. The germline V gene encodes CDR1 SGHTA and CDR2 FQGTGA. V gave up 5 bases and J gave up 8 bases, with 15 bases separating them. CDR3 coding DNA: TGTGCCAGCAGCCCTACAGGGTCTAGCGGCTACACCTTC. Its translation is CASSPTGSSGYTF.

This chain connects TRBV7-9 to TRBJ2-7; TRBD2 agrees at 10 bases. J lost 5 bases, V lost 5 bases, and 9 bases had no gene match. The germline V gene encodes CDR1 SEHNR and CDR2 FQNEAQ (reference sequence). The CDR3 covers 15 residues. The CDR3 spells CASSLRGTSGNEQYF. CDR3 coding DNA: TGTGCCAGCAGCCTAAGAGGTACTAGCGGGAACGAGCAGTACTTC.

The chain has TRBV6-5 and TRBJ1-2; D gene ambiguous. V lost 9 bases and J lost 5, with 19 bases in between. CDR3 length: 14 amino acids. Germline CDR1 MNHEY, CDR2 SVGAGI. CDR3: CASKRGKVVYGYTF. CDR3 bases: TGTGCCAGTAAAAGAGGGAAAGTAGTATATGGCTACACCTTC.

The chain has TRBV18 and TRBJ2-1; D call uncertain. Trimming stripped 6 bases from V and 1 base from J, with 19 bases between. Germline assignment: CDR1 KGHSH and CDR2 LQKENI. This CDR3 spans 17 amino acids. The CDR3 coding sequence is TGTGCCAGCTCCCCCTTCCATGACGCGAAATCCTACAATGAGCAGTTCTTC. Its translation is CASSPFHDAKSYNEQFF.

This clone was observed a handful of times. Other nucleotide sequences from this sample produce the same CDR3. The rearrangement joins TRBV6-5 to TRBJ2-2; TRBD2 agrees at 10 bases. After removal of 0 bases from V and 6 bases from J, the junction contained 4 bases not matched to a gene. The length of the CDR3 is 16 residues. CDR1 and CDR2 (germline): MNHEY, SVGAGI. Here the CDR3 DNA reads TGTGCCAGCAGTTACTCGAACCTAGCGGGGGCCGGGGAGCTGTTTTTT. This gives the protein CASSYSNLAGAGELFF.

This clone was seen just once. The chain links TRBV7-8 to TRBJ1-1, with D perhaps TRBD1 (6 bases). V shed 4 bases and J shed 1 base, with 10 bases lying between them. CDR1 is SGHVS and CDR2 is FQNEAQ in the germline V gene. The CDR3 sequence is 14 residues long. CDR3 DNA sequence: TGTGCCAGCAGCTCTGGGACATCGAACACTGAAGCTTTCTTT. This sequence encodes CASSSGTSNTEAFF.

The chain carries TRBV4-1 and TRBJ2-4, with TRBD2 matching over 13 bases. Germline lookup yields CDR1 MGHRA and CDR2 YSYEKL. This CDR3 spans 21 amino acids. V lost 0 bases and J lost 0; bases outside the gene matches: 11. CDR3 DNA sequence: TGCGCCAGCAGCCAAGATGGAACTAGCGGGAGGGCCGGGGTAGCCAAAAACATTCAGTACTTC. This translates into CASSQDGTSGRAGVAKNIQYF.

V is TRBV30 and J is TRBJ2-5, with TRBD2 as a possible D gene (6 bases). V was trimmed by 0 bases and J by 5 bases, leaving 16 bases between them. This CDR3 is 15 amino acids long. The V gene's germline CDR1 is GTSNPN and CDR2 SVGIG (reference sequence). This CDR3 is CAWSVPTSEGETQYF. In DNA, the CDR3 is TGTGCCTGGAGTGTCCCGACTAGTGAGGGGGAGACCCAGTACTTC.

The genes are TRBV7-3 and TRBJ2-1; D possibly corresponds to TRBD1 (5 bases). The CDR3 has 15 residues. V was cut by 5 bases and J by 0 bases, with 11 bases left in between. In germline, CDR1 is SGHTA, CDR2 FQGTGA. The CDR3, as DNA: TGTGCCAGCAGCCCCCAGGGCAGCTCCTACAATGAGCAGTTCTTC. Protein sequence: CASSPQGSSYNEQFF.